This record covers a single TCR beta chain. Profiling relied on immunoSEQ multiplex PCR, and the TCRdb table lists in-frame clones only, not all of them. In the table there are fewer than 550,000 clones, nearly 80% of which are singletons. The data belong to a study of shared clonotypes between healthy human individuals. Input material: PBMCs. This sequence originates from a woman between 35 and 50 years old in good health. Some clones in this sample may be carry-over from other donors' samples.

CDR3 protein: CASRVTSETQYF. Written as DNA, the CDR3 is TGTGCCAGCAGAGTGACTAGCGAGACCCAGTACTTC. The genes are TRBV6-1 and TRBJ2-5, with 7 bases that match TRBD2. The CDR3 has 12 amino acids. Germline loops: CDR1 MNHNS, CDR2 SASEGT. J lost 5 bases, V lost 6 bases, and 3 bases had no gene match.